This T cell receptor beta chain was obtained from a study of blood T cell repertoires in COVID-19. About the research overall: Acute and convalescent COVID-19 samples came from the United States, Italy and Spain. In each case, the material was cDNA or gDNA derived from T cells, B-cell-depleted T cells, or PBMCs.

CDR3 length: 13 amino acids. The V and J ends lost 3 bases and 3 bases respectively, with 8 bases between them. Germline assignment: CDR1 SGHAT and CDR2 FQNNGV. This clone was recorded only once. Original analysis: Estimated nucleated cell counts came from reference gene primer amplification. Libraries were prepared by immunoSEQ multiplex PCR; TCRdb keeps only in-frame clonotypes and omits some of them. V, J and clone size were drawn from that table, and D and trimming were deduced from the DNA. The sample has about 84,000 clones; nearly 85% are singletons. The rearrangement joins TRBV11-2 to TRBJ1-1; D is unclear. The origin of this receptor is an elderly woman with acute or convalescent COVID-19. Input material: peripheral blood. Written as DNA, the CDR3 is TGTGCCAGCAGCTTCGGGTGGGACACTGAAGCTTTCTTT. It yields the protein CASSFGWDTEAFF. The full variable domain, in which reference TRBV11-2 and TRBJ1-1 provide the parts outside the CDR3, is EAGVAQSPRYKIIEKRQSVAFWCNPISGHATLYWYQQILGQGPKLLIQFQNNGVVDDSQLPKDRFSAERLKGVDSTLKIQPAKLEDSAVYLCASSFGWDTEAFFGQGTRLTVV.